These 5 T cell receptor beta chains share one sample of origin, sequenced in a study of T-cell reconstitution after alpha-beta-depleted transplantation in children. Library preparation (for TCRbeta) was performed with unique molecular identifiers. TCRdb itself ran the PCR reads through MiXCR, one entry per CDR3 protein. The data show approximately 79,000 distinct CDR3 sequences, roughly 18% seen once. This specimen was PBMCs, mostly from graft donor cells, taken 360 days after TCRalphabeta/CD19-depleted stem cell transplant. These receptors were obtained from a male patient aged 2-15 years who had a stem cell transplant for acute lymphoblastic leukemia, so the T cells may come from the graft donor.

This clonotype appeared a few times. This rearrangement joins TRBV30 to TRBJ2-1; D unclear. This CDR3 is 14 amino acids long. V lost 0 bases and J lost 4, with 10 bases in between. Germline V gene data show CDR1 as GTSNPN and CDR2 as SVGIG (reference sequence). For the CDR3, the DNA is TGTGCCTGGAGTGTAAGGCGTTCTTACAATGAGCAGTTCTTC. This codes for CAWSVRRSYNEQFF. Looking up the rest from reference TRBV30 and TRBJ2-1 gives the full variable domain: SQTIHQWPATLVQPVGSPLSLECTVEGTSNPNLYWYRQAAGRGLQLLFYSVGIGQISSEVPQNLSASRPQDRQFILSSKKLLLSDSGFYLCAWSVRRSYNEQFFGPGTRLTVL.

The V and J genes are TRBV21-1 and TRBJ2-1; TRBD1, as called in the table, went unchecked against the DNA. TRBV21-1 corresponds to a pseudogene. The CDR3 is made up of 15 amino acids. The CDR3 sequence: CASPFPGQGDNEQFF. DNA for the CDR3: TGTGCCAGTCCTTTCCCGGGACAGGGGGACAATGAGCAGTTCTTC.

This clonotype came up a few times. This sequence joins TRBV6-1 and TRBJ2-6; TRBD2 might be the D (5 bases). Trimming removed 8 bases from V and 4 bases from J, with 24 bases in between. This CDR3 has 18 residues. The V gene's germline CDR1 is MNHNS and CDR2 SASEGT. CDR3 amino acids: CASENLDRGPAGANVLTF. The DNA of the CDR3 is TGTGCCAGCGAAAACTTGGACCGAGGGCCGGCGGGGGCCAACGTCCTGACTTTC.

This clonotype occurred many times. Since a much larger clone is just one base distant, this may be a read error. The V gene is TRBV4-2, the J gene TRBJ2-7; 11 nucleotides agree with TRBD1. The V and J ends lost 6 bases and 3 bases, in that order; junction bases with no gene match: 4. There are 14 residues in the CDR3. Germline CDR1 LGHNA, CDR2 YNFKEQ. The CDR3 bases are TGTGCCAGCAGTACGGGACAGGGGGGCTACGAGCAGTACTTC. Protein: CASSTGQGGYEQYF.

On this clonotype: The junction departs from germline at one end; a sequencing error may be responsible. The chain links TRBV7-9 to TRBJ2-5, with TRBD1 matching over 8 bases. The CDR3 is 15 amino acids. CDR1 is SEHNR and CDR2 is FQNEAQ in the germline V gene (reference sequence). The CDR3 loop reads CASTKRDRPWETQYF. CDR3 nucleotides: TGTGCCAGCACCAAAAGGGACAGGCCTTGGGAGACCCAATACTTC.